The TCR beta chain under discussion was sequenced for a study of a mutant IDH1 vaccine in newly diagnosed glioma. Whole-study context: Vaccination was launched 4-6 weeks after radiotherapy alone, or with temozolomide cycles. Most patients had radiochemotherapy with temozolomide before enrollment; others had one alone.

Noted time point: week 11, during vaccination. What each vaccine dose contained was 300 ug of mutant IDH1 20-mer peptide, accompanied by topical imiquimod. Produced via immunoSEQ multiplex PCR; TCRdb's table is partial and in-frame only. The data show around 60,000 clones, around 89% seen once. This clone showed up just once. Its matching antigen is unknown. V was pared by 1 base and J by 2 bases, with 15 bases between. Germline-derived CDR1 and CDR2 are MNHEY and SVGAGI. The CDR3 is 16 amino acids. This specimen was PBMCs, taken from a glioma patient whose treatment included an IDH1 peptide vaccine. The chain has TRBV6-5 and TRBJ2-7, with a tentative D call TRBD2 (6 bases). The sequence came from a man aged 35-49 years with glioma. The chain's CDR3 is CASSYYAGRGAYEQYF. The CDR3 nucleotides read TGTGCCAGCAGTTACTACGCGGGACGGGGAGCCTACGAGCAGTACTTC.